This is a list of T cell receptor beta chains from one sample in a study of cytomegalovirus exposure and HLA in healthy donors. The assay was immunoSEQ multiplex PCR, and TCRdb's table has in-frame clones only and misses some. The sample has roughly 130,000 clones, about 76% seen once. The sample taken for sequencing was PBMCs. The receptors here all came from a man aged 18 to 29 in good health and CMV-seronegative. Each CDR3 is given with its conserved first and last residue. D genes are given only for firm matches. Rows give clone size only sometimes, using once, few, many, or a class for an expanded clone.

TRBJ2-3 TRBV6-4 NA NA CASSARGGSTDTQYF TGTGCCAGCAGCGCTAGGGGGGGCAGCACAGATACGCAGTATTTT
TRBJ2-1 TRBV5-1 NA NA CASSWGHLGNNEQFF TGCGCCAGCAGCTGGGGACATTTAGGAAACAATGAGCAGTTCTTC
TRBJ1-1 TRBV2 NA NA CASLVQGKVGAFF TGTGCCAGCCTGGTTCAGGGTAAAGTCGGAGCTTTCTTT
TRBJ1-1 TRBV29-1 NA TRBD1 CSVSDRGAPEAFF TGCAGCGTTTCTGACAGGGGTGCGCCTGAAGCTTTCTTT
TRBJ1-1 TRBV30 few NA CAWKPAARKSGEAFF TGTGCCTGGAAGCCAGCGGCCCGCAAAAGTGGAGAAGCTTTCTTT
TRBJ2-7 TRBV9 NA NA CASSVGGSVPYEQYF TGTGCCAGCAGCGTAGGGGGCAGTGTTCCCTACGAGCAGTACTTC
TRBJ2-7 TRBV15 NA NA CATSIEDRSSYEQYF TGTGCCACCAGCATAGAGGACAGATCCTCCTACGAGCAGTACTTC
TRBJ2-7 TRBV6-6 NA TRBD1 CASSYSGQETTYEQYF TGTGCCAGCAGTTACTCCGGACAGGAGACTACCTACGAGCAGTACTTC
TRBJ1-2 TRBV30 NA TRBD1 CAWSGDRLGYTF TGTGCCTGGAGTGGGGACAGGCTTGGCTACACCTTC
TRBJ1-1 TRBV4-1 once TRBD1 CASSQNPGQGTRGAFF TGCGCCAGCAGCCAGAACCCGGGACAGGGGACGCGCGGGGCTTTCTTT
TRBJ1-2 TRBV19 NA NA CASSISRPVSSGYTF TGTGCCAGTAGTATAAGCAGGCCAGTAAGCTCTGGCTACACCTTC
TRBJ1-1 TRBV7-3 NA NA CASSPQTNTEAFF TGTGCCAGCAGCCCACAAACGAACACTGAAGCTTTCTTT
TRBJ1-2 TRBV28 NA TRBD1 CASSILSQGARGYTF TGTGCCAGCAGTATCTTATCACAGGGGGCAAGGGGCTACACCTTC
TRBJ1-2 TRBV27 NA TRBD1 CASSSSGTAVGYTF TGTGCCAGCAGTTCGTCCGGGACAGCTGTGGGCTACACCTTC
TRBJ2-7 TRBV6-5 NA NA CASSHPRRATGEQYF TGTGCCAGCAGTCATCCCCGACGTGCAACAGGCGAGCAGTACTTC
TRBJ1-1 TRBV13 NA NA CASSPRSKHTEAFF TGTGCCAGCAGCCCCCGTTCGAAGCACACTGAAGCTTTCTTT
TRBJ2-5 TRBV28 NA NA CASSPAWKGRALQRETQYF TGTGCCAGCAGTCCCGCTTGGAAGGGCAGGGCGTTACAGCGAGAGACCCAGTACTTC
TRBJ1-1 TRBV9 NA TRBD1 CASSVGGGDTEAFF TGTGCCAGCAGCGTAGGAGGGGGCGATACTGAAGCTTTCTTT
TRBJ2-7 TRBV9 NA TRBD2 CASSVGGLGREQYF TGTGCCAGCAGCGTAGGGGGACTAGGACGCGAGCAGTACTTC
TRBJ1-2 TRBV5-5 few TRBD1 CASSGTGGYGYTF TGTGCCAGCAGCGGGACAGGGGGCTATGGCTACACCTTC
TRBJ2-2 TRBV7-6 NA TRBD1 CASRSGGTGGGELFF TGTGCCAGCAGATCGGGTGGGACAGGCGGCGGGGAGCTGTTTTTT
TRBJ1-2 TRBV11-2 NA NA CASSFRQDYGYTF TGTGCCAGCAGCTTCCGACAGGACTATGGCTACACCTTC
TRBJ2-3 TRBV5-1 NA TRBD2 CASSSSGGGDTQYF TGCGCCAGCAGTTCTAGCGGGGGAGGAGATACGCAGTATTTT
TRBJ1-2 TRBV25-1 few TRBD1 CASSEWDSYGYTF TGTGCCAGCAGTGAATGGGACAGCTATGGCTACACCTTC
TRBJ2-7 TRBV18 NA TRBD1 CASSPSFRTGPYEQYF TGTGCCAGCTCACCCTCTTTTAGGACAGGTCCCTACGAGCAGTACTTC
TRBJ1-1 TRBV7-6 NA NA CASSFAGRNTEAFF TGTGCCAGCAGCTTTGCAGGGCGCAACACTGAAGCTTTCTTT
TRBJ2-7 TRBV9 NA NA CASSARHFPPAEQYF TGTGCCAGCAGCGCACGACATTTTCCTCCTGCCGAGCAGTACTTC
TRBJ1-1 TRBV6-1 NA NA CASVREVNTEAFF TGTGCCAGCGTAAGGGAGGTGAACACTGAAGCTTTCTTT
TRBJ2-1 TRBV5-4 NA TRBD2 CASSLLPSVERGYYNEQFF TGTGCCAGCAGCTTGCTCCCTTCCGTAGAGCGGGGTTACTACAATGAGCAGTTCTTC
TRBJ1-5 TRBV29-1 NA NA CSVEAGVDQPQHF TGCAGCGTTGAGGCAGGGGTTGATCAGCCCCAGCATTTT
TRBJ2-7 TRBV5-4 once TRBD1 CASSLAQGANYEQYF TGTGCCAGCAGCTTAGCACAGGGGGCAAACTACGAGCAGTACTTC
TRBJ2-7 TRBV7-9 once TRBD2 CASSSSGLAGYEQYF TGTGCCAGCAGCTCATCGGGACTAGCGGGGTACGAGCAGTACTTC
TRBJ2-1 TRBV29-1 NA TRBD1 CSVEGSRDRAYNEQFF TGCAGCGTTGAGGGAAGCCGGGACAGAGCCTACAATGAGCAGTTCTTC
TRBJ1-5 TRBV27 NA TRBD1 CASLRKPQDRVNQPQHF TGTGCCAGCTTACGTAAACCCCAGGACAGGGTTAATCAGCCCCAGCATTTT
TRBJ2-2 TRBV27 NA NA CASGYRITGELFF TGTGCCAGCGGGTACAGGATCACCGGGGAGCTGTTTTTT
TRBJ2-2 TRBV7-3 NA TRBD2 CASSPRGLAGGPAGELFF TGTGCCAGCAGCCCAAGGGGACTAGCGGGGGGGCCTGCCGGGGAGCTGTTTTTT
TRBJ2-1 TRBV29-1 NA TRBD2 CSVEAQLAGGPSEQFF TGCAGCGTTGAGGCCCAACTAGCGGGGGGGCCTAGTGAGCAGTTCTTC
TRBJ1-5 TRBV7-3 NA NA CASSLTFGQPQHF TGTGCCAGCAGCTTAACATTCGGTCAGCCCCAGCATTTT
TRBJ2-1 TRBV6-4 NA TRBD1 CAVRDRYNEQFF TGTGCCGTCCGGGACAGGTACAATGAGCAGTTCTTC
TRBJ1-1 TRBV13 NA NA CASSPAGPLHTEAFF TGTGCCAGCAGCCCTGCGGGACCTCTTCACACTGAAGCTTTCTTT
TRBJ1-6 TRBV4-1 once NA CASSDTGLGLPREYSPLHF TGCGCCAGCAGCGACACAGGGTTGGGGCTACCCCGGGAATATTCACCCCTCCACTTT
TRBJ2-1 TRBV9 NA NA CASSSNNEQFF TGTGCCAGCAGCAGCAACAATGAGCAGTTCTTC
TRBJ2-5 TRBV18 once NA CASSPFDRLRETQYF TGTGCCAGCTCACCCTTTGACAGGCTGCGAGAGACCCAGTACTTC
TRBJ1-1 TRBV6-5 NA NA CASSYDRMNTEAFF TGTGCCAGCAGTTACGACAGGATGAACACTGAAGCTTTCTTT
TRBJ2-4 TRBV6-5 NA NA CASSSPSGLHF TGTGCCAGCAGTTCCCCGAGCGGCCTACACTTC
TRBJ2-7 TRBV5-6 few NA CASSNIYEQYF TGTGCCAGCAGCAACATATACGAGCAGTACTTC
TRBJ1-2 TRBV6-6 NA NA CASSYVQSYGYTF TGTGCCAGCAGTTATGTACAGAGCTATGGCTACACCTTC
TRBJ1-2 TRBV28 few NA CASERRRDGYTF TGTGCCAGCGAGAGGCGGCGGGACGGCTACACCTTC
TRBJ1-4 TRBV19 NA TRBD1 CASSLGTGKTNEKLFF TGTGCCAGTAGTCTCGGGACAGGGAAAACTAATGAAAAACTGTTTTTT
TRBJ1-1 TRBV10-2 few NA CASSEIRANTEAFF TGCGCCAGCAGTGAGATCAGGGCGAACACTGAAGCTTTCTTT
TRBJ2-1 TRBV14 NA TRBD1 CASSGQVNPYNEQFF TGTGCCAGCAGCGGACAGGTTAACCCCTACAATGAGCAGTTCTTC
TRBJ2-3 TRBV20-1 few NA CSAAPLDTQYF TGCAGTGCGGCCCCGTTGGATACGCAGTATTTT
TRBJ2-3 TRBV30 NA TRBD2 CAWKPWTSGSTDTQYF TGTGCCTGGAAGCCTTGGACTAGCGGAAGCACAGATACGCAGTATTTT
TRBJ1-1 TRBV25-1 NA NA CASSEFRGLNTEAFF TGTGCCAGCAGTGAATTTCGGGGTTTGAACACTGAAGCTTTCTTT
TRBJ1-6 TRBV5-8 once TRBD1 CASSPGTAIYNSPLHF TGTGCCAGCAGCCCCGGGACAGCGATCTATAATTCACCCCTCCACTTT
TRBJ2-7 TRBV5-1 NA NA CASSLARAYEQYF TGCGCCAGCAGCTTGGCCAGGGCCTACGAGCAGTACTTC
TRBJ1-1 TRBV27 NA NA CASSPTGLQAFF TGTGCCAGCAGTCCCACAGGGTTGCAAGCTTTCTTT